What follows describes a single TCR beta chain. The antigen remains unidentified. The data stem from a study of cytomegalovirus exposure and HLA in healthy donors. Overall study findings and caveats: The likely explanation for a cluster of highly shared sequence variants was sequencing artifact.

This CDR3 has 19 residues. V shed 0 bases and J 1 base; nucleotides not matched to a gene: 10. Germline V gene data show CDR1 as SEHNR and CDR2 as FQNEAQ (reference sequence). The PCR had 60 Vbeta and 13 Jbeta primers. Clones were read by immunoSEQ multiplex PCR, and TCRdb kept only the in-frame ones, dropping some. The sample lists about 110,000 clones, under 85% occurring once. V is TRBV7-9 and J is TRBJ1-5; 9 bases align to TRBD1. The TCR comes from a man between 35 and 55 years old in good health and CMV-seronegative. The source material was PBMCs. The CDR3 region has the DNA TGTGCCAGCAGCTTAGCTCCGGGGACAGGGTTATCAAGCAATCAGCCCCAGCATTTT. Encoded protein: CASSLAPGTGLSSNQPQHF.